The clone carrying this T cell receptor (beta chain) was counted ten times or more. TCRdb re-called the 5' RACE reads through MiXCR, storing one row per CDR3 protein. The table lists 300,000 to 400,000 distinct CDR3 sequences, around 6.4% of them singletons. This sample is drawn from a study of T cells after yellow fever vaccination. Sample: PBMCs, taken 5 days after the yellow fever booster vaccination. This TCR was sampled from a young man who received the YFV17D yellow fever vaccine.

CDR3 amino acids: CSAGSDRGGYTF. CDR3 coding DNA: TGCAGCGCCGGGAGTGACAGGGGCGGCTACACCTTC. The V and J genes are TRBV20-1 and TRBJ1-2; 8 positions match TRBD1. Germline lookup yields CDR1 DFQATT and CDR2 SNEGSKA (reference sequence). The CDR3 contains 12 residues.